Shown below are 23 T cell receptor beta chains from a single sample sequenced in a study of early T cells in non-severe SARS-CoV-2 infection. Using its own MiXCR run on the 5' RACE reads, TCRdb lists one record per CDR3 protein. The table has roughly 80,000 distinct CDR3 sequences, more than 12% seen once. Sequencing was done on a sample of whole blood. These receptors all come from an adult who was a healthcare worker with PCR-confirmed SARS-CoV-2 infection or an uninfected control (not recorded which).

This clonotype was seen at least ten times. The chain employs TRBV12-3 or TRBV12-4 and TRBJ1-2; D perhaps matches TRBD1 (5 bases). The CDR3 is 13 residues long. Between the trimmed V and J ends, which lost 7 bases and 8 bases, there was a span of 17 bases. The DNA of the CDR3 is TGTGCCAGCAAAGAGGGGATGTTGAAAGGCTACACCTTC. Amino acids: CASKEGMLKGYTF.

This clonotype showed up just a few times. The chain employs TRBV29-1 and TRBJ2-1; the match to TRBD1 covers 8 bases. Germline CDR1 and CDR2: SQVTM and ANQGSEA. This CDR3 spans 13 amino acids. The V gene end was trimmed by 6 bases and the J gene end by 5 bases; junction bases not matched to a gene: 6. CDR3 DNA: TGCAGCGTGTTCAGGGGGCAGAACAATGAGCAGTTCTTC. Translating gives CSVFRGQNNEQFF.

This chain connects TRBV20-1 to TRBJ2-5; 9 bases are a match to TRBD2. Germline assignment: CDR1 DFQATT and CDR2 SNEGSKA (reference sequence). The CDR3 is 13 amino acids. DNA of the CDR3: TGCAGCCCTAGCGGGGACCTCCAAGAGACCCAGTACTTC. Amino acid sequence: CSPSGDLQETQYF.

The chain has TRBV10-1 and TRBJ2-3; TRBD1 matches at 8 bases. The CDR3 has 13 residues. CDR1 WNHNN and CDR2 SYGVQD come from the germline V gene (reference sequence). J lost 13 bases, V lost 2 bases, and 8 bases had no gene match. CDR3 amino acids: CASSELTGGREYF. As DNA, the CDR3 is TGCGCCAGCAGTGAGCTTACAGGGGGGAGAGAGTATTTT.

The chain uses TRBV18 and TRBJ2-1; D is unclear. There are 13 residues in the CDR3. The V end was cut by 3 bases, the J end by 5 bases, with 8 bases between. CDR1 is KGHSH, CDR2 LQKENI, per germline. The CDR3 protein is CASSPGSHNEQFF. DNA for the CDR3: TGTGCCAGCTCACCCGGGTCCCACAATGAGCAGTTCTTC. The variable domain in full, with the rest retrieved from reference TRBV18 and TRBJ2-1, is NAGVMQNPRHLVRRRGQEARLRCSPMKGHSHVYWYRQLPEEGLKFMVYLQKENIIDESGMPKERFSAEFPKEGPSILRIQQVVRGDSAAYFCASSPGSHNEQFFGPGTRLTVL.

This clonotype showed up many times. J is TRBJ2-7 and V is TRBV6-2 or TRBV6-3, with D unresolved. CDR1 is MNHEY and CDR2 is SVGEGT in the germline V gene. The V and J ends lost 5 bases and 2 bases respectively, with 13 bases between them. The CDR3 has 14 amino acids. The DNA for the CDR3 is TGTGCCAGCAGTCCCCCTAGGGTCCCCTACGAGCAGTACTTC. Its translation is CASSPPRVPYEQYF.

The J gene is TRBJ2-5, the V gene TRBV7-3; 8 nucleotides match TRBD1. V shed 1 base, J shed 2 bases, and the junction held 6 bases outside the gene matches. Per the germline V gene, CDR1 is SGHTA and CDR2 is FQGTGA. This CDR3 has 16 residues. CDR3 region: CASSLNDRGGQETQYF. The CDR3 DNA follows: TGTGCCAGCAGCTTAAACGACAGGGGTGGTCAAGAGACCCAGTACTTC.

This clonotype was seen just once. A much more abundant neighbour one base away suggests this may be a read error. The rearrangement links TRBV12-3 or TRBV12-4 to TRBJ1-3; tentatively, D is TRBD1 (5 bases). CDR3 size: 12 residues. Trimming removed 6 bases from V and 14 bases from J, with 17 bases in between. For the CDR3, the DNA is TGTGCCAGCAGCCAAGAGAGGGGCCAAGTATATTTT. Translated, it gives CASSQERGQVYF.

V gene TRBV20-1 combines with J gene TRBJ2-1; 11 nucleotides match TRBD2. V was pared by 4 bases and J by 5 bases, with 4 bases of the junction left unmatched. The germline V gene has CDR1 DFQATT and CDR2 SNEGSKA (reference sequence). CDR3 length: 14 residues. The CDR3 DNA follows: TGCAGTGCTACCACTAGCGGGAGAAACAATGAGCAGTTCTTC. Its protein product is CSATTSGRNNEQFF.

V usage is TRBV20-1 and J usage is TRBJ2-7, with 11 bases that match TRBD1. V lost 0 bases and J lost 0; bases outside the gene matches: 7. Germline lookup yields CDR1 DFQATT and CDR2 SNEGSKA (reference sequence). CDR3 length equals 17 residues. Here the CDR3 reads CSARDPWTGGASYEQYF. CDR3 nucleotides: TGCAGTGCTAGAGATCCATGGACAGGGGGCGCCTCCTACGAGCAGTACTTC.

The chain couples TRBV28 to TRBJ1-5, with TRBD1 as a possible D gene (5 bases). The CDR3 is 14 amino acids. V shed 6 bases and J shed 3 bases, with 12 bases lying between them. Per the germline V gene, CDR1 is MDHEN and CDR2 is SYDVKM. In DNA form, the CDR3 reads TGTGCCAGCAGAGTCGGGGACTTCAATCAGCCCCAGCATTTT. Amino acid sequence: CASRVGDFNQPQHF.

This sequence joins TRBV2 and TRBJ2-5; D gene uncertain. The CDR3 covers 12 residues. Germline values: CDR1 SNHLY, CDR2 FYNNEI. V dropped 4 bases and J dropped 5 bases, with 8 bases sitting between them. The CDR3: CASSVILETQYF. The CDR3 DNA reads TGTGCCAGCAGTGTTATCCTGGAGACCCAGTACTTC.

This clonotype was observed at least ten times. The chain joins TRBV9 to TRBJ2-1; TRBD1 matches 7 bases. The CDR3 is 16 residues long. Germline V gene lookup returns CDR1 SGDLS and CDR2 YYNGEE. V was clipped by 3 bases and J by 9 bases; unmatched bases: 15. This chain's CDR3 is CASSETGVPFPGEQFF. Here the CDR3 DNA reads TGTGCCAGCAGCGAAACAGGGGTTCCCTTTCCCGGTGAGCAGTTCTTC.

This clonotype has a count of ten or more. The V gene is TRBV6-5, the J gene TRBJ1-2, with 7 bases identical to TRBD1. CDR1 MNHEY and CDR2 SVGAGI come from the germline V gene. The CDR3 length is 15 residues. The J segment lost 0 bases and the V segment lost 6 bases, leaving 7 bases of the junction unmatched. The CDR3 DNA reads as TGTGCCAGCAGCCTACAGGGGCCGCCTAACTATGGCTACACCTTC. Translating gives CASSLQGPPNYGYTF.

The rearrangement uses TRBV11-2 and TRBJ2-7, with a weak D call TRBD2 (5 bases). The CDR3 consists of 16 residues. The germline V gene has CDR1 SGHAT and CDR2 FQNNGV. V was pared by 1 base and J by 4 bases, with 17 bases between. CDR3 DNA: TGTGCCAGCAGCTTAGGAGGAAGTGGGAGTTATTACGAGCAGTACTTC. It encodes CASSLGGSGSYYEQYF.

This clonotype showed up many times. The V call is TRBV4-1, the J call TRBJ2-5, with 12 bases matching TRBD2. The CDR3 runs 16 residues. Trimming took 4 bases from V and 1 from J; bases not matched to a gene: 4. Germline lookup yields CDR1 MGHRA and CDR2 YSYEKL. CDR3 in amino acids: CASSRRGLAGQETQYF. The CDR3 bases are TGCGCCAGCAGCCGAAGGGGACTAGCGGGCCAAGAGACCCAGTACTTC.

Many counts were recorded for this clonotype. The rearrangement joins TRBV28 to TRBJ2-1; 7 bases line up with TRBD2. Germline trimming cut 6 bases from V and 4 bases from J; bases unmatched to any gene: 12. The CDR3 loop spans 16 amino acids. CDR1 and CDR2 from the germline V gene are MDHEN and SYDVKM. CDR3 region: CASSFVEASGYNEQFF. CDR3 in DNA: TGTGCCAGCAGCTTCGTGGAGGCTAGCGGATACAATGAGCAGTTCTTC.

The chain links TRBV6-1 to TRBJ1-4; possibly TRBD1 for D (5 bases). The CDR3 loop spans 14 amino acids. CDR1 and CDR2 from the germline V gene are MNHNS and SASEGT. V was pared by 8 bases and J by 7 bases, with 17 bases between. In DNA form, the CDR3 reads TGTGCCAGCCGTGGGACGGGTTCGGGTGAAAAACTGTTTTTT. Residues: CASRGTGSGEKLFF.

The CDR3 protein is CASSLSRNALTEAFF. The CDR3 bases are TGCGCCAGCAGCTTGTCTAGGAATGCGCTGACTGAAGCTTTCTTT. This rearrangement joins TRBV5-1 to TRBJ1-1, with D uncertain. Trimming left V 1 base short and J 5 bases short, with 15 bases between. The CDR3 is made up of 15 amino acids. Germline V gives CDR1 SGHRS, CDR2 YFSETQ.

This chain connects TRBV25-1 to TRBJ2-7; 8 positions match TRBD2. V lost 3 bases and J lost 4; bases outside the gene matches: 5. Germline-derived CDR1 and CDR2 are MGHDK and SYGVNS. The CDR3 covers 14 residues. This chain's CDR3 is CASSEIGGEYEQYF. CDR3 bases: TGTGCCAGCAGTGAGATCGGGGGGGAGTACGAGCAGTACTTC.

The sample holds a few counts of this clonotype. The chain recombines TRBV7-9 with TRBJ2-7; D is unclear. Germline lookup yields CDR1 SEHNR and CDR2 FQNEAQ (reference sequence). V was trimmed by 4 bases and J by 3 bases, leaving 7 bases between them. The CDR3 spans 12 residues. CDR3 coding DNA: TGTGCCAGCAGCTCGGACGGCTACGAGCAGTACTTC. Translated: CASSSDGYEQYF.

In this sample, this clonotype turned up a few times. The chain has TRBV20-1 and TRBJ1-6, with a weak D call TRBD1 (5 bases). The CDR3 contains 14 residues. The V gene's germline CDR1 is DFQATT and CDR2 SNEGSKA (reference sequence). Deletions cut 3 bases from V and 3 bases from J, with 9 bases between. The CDR3 region has the DNA TGCAGTGCTAGCCAGGGAGTCTATAATTCACCCCTCCACTTT. Its protein is CSASQGVYNSPLHF.

J is TRBJ2-7 and V is TRBV29-1; D is uncertain. CDR3 size: 11 residues. Trimming cost V 1 base and J 1 base, with 2 bases left between them. Germline CDR1 and CDR2: SQVTM and ANQGSEA. CDR3 protein: CSVEGSYEQYF. CDR3 DNA: TGCAGCGTTGAAGGGTCCTACGAGCAGTACTTC.